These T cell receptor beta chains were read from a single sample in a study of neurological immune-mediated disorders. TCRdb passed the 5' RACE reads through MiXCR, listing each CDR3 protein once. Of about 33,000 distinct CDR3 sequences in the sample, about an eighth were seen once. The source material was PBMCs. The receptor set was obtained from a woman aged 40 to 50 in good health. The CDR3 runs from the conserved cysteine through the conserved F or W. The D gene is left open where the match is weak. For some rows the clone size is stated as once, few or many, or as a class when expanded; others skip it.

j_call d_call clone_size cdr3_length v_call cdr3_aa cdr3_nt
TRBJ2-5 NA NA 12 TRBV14 CSSGTGPKTQYF TGTTCTAGCGGGACAGGGCCAAAGACCCAGTACTTC
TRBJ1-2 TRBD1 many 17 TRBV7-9 CASSLLIRQGKNYGYTF TGTGCCAGCAGCTTATTAATTCGACAGGGGAAAAACTATGGCTACACCTTC
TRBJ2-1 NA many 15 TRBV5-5 CASIIYYPGENEQFF TGTGCCAGCATCATCTATTATCCAGGGGAAAATGAGCAGTTCTTC
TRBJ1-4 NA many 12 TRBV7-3 CASSTGTEKLFF TGTGCCAGCAGCACCGGGACAGAAAAACTGTTTTTT
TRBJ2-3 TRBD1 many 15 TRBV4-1 CASRRTGGFTDTQYF TGCGCCAGCAGAAGGACAGGGGGCTTTACAGATACGCAGTATTTT
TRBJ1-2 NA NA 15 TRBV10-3 CAIPTEANVQGGYTF TGTGCCATTCCGACGGAGGCAAACGTTCAAGGCGGCTACACCTTC
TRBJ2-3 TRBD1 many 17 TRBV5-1 CASSLPPTGKGADTQYF TGCGCCAGCAGCCTACCTCCGACAGGGAAAGGAGCAGATACGCAGTATTTT
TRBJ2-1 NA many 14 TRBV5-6 CASSFQASYNEQFF TGTGCCAGCAGCTTCCAGGCCTCCTACAATGAGCAGTTCTTC
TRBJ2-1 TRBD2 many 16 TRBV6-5 CASSYSVLRGDNEQFF TGTGCCAGCAGTTACTCCGTACTACGGGGGGACAATGAGCAGTTCTTC
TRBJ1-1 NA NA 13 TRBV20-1 CSARKTWGTEAFF TGCAGTGCTAGAAAGACCTGGGGTACTGAAGCTTTCTTT
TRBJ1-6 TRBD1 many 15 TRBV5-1 CASSSQDRDNSPLHF TGCGCCAGCAGCTCCCAGGACAGGGATAATTCACCCCTCCACTTT
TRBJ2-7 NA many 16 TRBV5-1 CASSLQAGQSSYEQYF TGCGCCAGCAGCTTGCAGGCAGGTCAGAGCTCCTACGAGCAGTACTTC
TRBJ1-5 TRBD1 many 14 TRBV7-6 CASSLGQGYQPQHF TGTGCCAGCAGCTTGGGACAGGGTTATCAGCCCCAGCATTTT
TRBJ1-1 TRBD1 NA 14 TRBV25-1 CASSVQGANTEAFF TGTGCCAGCAGTGTTCAGGGGGCGAACACTGAAGCTTTCTTT
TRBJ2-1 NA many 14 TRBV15 CATSRVLSYNEQFF TGTGCCACCAGCAGAGTTCTCTCCTACAATGAGCAGTTCTTC
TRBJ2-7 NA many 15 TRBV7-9 CASDRGLTLGNEQYF TGTGCCAGCGATCGGGGCCTTACCCTCGGCAACGAGCAGTACTTC
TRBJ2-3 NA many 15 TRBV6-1 CASSPTLEKTDTQYF TGTGCCAGCAGCCCTACGTTGGAGAAGACAGATACGCAGTATTTT
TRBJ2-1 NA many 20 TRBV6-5 CASSYSDSRFTATEYNEQFF TGTGCCAGCAGTTACTCGGACAGCCGCTTCACAGCGACAGAGTACAATGAGCAGTTCTTC
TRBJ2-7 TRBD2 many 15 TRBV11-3 CASSPSAGGINEQYF TGTGCCAGCAGCCCCTCGGCGGGGGGCATCAACGAGCAGTACTTC
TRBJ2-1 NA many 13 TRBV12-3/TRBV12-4 CASSRDLPNEQFF TGTGCCAGCAGCCGGGACCTCCCAAATGAGCAGTTCTTC
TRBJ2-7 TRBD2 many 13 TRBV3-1 CASSQDYASGSLF TGTGCCAGCAGCCAAGATTATGCTAGCGGGAGTTTGTTC
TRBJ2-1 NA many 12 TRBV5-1 CASSLVRNEQFF TGCGCCAGCAGCTTGGTACGGAATGAGCAGTTCTTC
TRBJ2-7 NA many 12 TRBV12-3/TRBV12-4 CASSLYTYEQYF TGTGCCAGCAGTTTGTATACCTACGAGCAGTACTTC
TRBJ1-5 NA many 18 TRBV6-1 CASSVAYDSGQSNQPQHF TGTGCCAGCAGTGTAGCGTATGATTCCGGACAGAGCAATCAGCCCCAGCATTTT
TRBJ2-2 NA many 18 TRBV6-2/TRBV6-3 CASSYFGQIYKNTGELFF TGTGCCAGCAGTTACTTCGGACAGATATATAAAAACACCGGGGAGCTGTTTTTT
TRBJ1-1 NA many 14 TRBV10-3 CAISESSRGTEAFF TGTGCCATCAGTGAGTCGTCCAGGGGCACTGAAGCTTTCTTT
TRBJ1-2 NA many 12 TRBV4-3 CASSQGDWGYTF TGCGCCAGCAGCCAAGGGGACTGGGGCTACACCTTC
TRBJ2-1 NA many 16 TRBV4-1 CASSQKRVKGYNEQFF TGCGCCAGCTCGCAAAAGCGCGTCAAGGGATACAATGAGCAGTTCTTC
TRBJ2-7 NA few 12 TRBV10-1 CASSPGTGSRYF TGCGCCAGCAGTCCAGGGACGGGGAGTCGGTACTTC
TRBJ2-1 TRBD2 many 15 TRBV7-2 CASSLGTRAYNEQFF TGTGCCAGCAGCTTAGGGACTAGGGCTTACAATGAGCAGTTCTTC